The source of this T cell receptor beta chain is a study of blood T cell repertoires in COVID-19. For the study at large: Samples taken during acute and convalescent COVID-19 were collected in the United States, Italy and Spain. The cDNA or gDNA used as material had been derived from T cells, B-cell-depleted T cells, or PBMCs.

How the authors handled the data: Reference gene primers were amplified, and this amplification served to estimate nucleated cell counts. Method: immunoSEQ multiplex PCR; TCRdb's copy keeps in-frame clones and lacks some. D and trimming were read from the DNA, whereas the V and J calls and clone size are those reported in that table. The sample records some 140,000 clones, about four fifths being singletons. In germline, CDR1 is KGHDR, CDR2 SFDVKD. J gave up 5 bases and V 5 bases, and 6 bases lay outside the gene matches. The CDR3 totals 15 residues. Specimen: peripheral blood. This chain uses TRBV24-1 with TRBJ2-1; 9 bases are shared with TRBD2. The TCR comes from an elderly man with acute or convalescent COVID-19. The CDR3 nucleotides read TGTGCCACCAGTGCCCCGGGACTAGCCCACAATGAGCAGTTCTTC. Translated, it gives CATSAPGLAHNEQFF.